The sequence of this TCR beta chain was determined in a study of T cells in Graves' hyperthyroidism and ophthalmopathy (dated by TCRdb to between 2019 and 2020). About the investigation overall: Peripheral blood samples were taken at the time of initial diagnosis, prior to any treatment. The 75 to 100 discovery patients were divided at random into training and test sets in a 7:3 ratio. Thyroid tissue and blood T-cell repertoires from about six Graves' hyperthyroidism patients were also compared in the study. After sampling, hyperthyroidism patients received methimazole starting at 30 mg daily, and ophthalmopathy patients received high-dose intravenous methylprednisolone. To identify TCR V-J signatures that set the groups apart, the researchers used a discovery cohort of 100 patients, made up of about 44 with Graves' ophthalmopathy and around 58 with stable Graves' hyperthyroidism. TCR Vbeta CDR3 sequencing of around 130 peripheral blood samples (about 45 ophthalmopathy, about 80 hyperthyroidism and roughly 17 progressor patients) is reported in the paper. Prospective prediction of ophthalmopathy was tested in an independent validation cohort of approximately 19 hyperthyroidism patients and around 16 patients who later progressed to ophthalmopathy. Study-wide conclusions, independent of this receptor: Sample size was not statistically predetermined, and investigators were not blinded to group allocation. Most expanded thyroid clonotypes (frequency above 0.001) were also detected in blood, suggesting blood repertoires may reflect thyroid immune responses. A model built on a 13 V-J signature distinguished ophthalmopathy from stable hyperthyroidism, reaching around 90% sensitivity and 81.08% specificity in cross-validation and 80%/75% in testing. In validation, the model predicted progression to ophthalmopathy with 55% to 71% sensitivity and less than 80% specificity, a median of approximately 6.7 months before onset.

In its sample, this clonotype was seen a few times. No antigen is known for it. No base qualities exist here, and no much larger clone lies one base off it. Stable Graves' hyperthyroidism was defined as the absence of progression to ophthalmopathy over 18 months of follow-up. The hyperthyroidism patients were between 18 and 65 years old and newly diagnosed, with a disease duration of less than 2 months. The study excluded patients with uncontrolled infections, other autoimmune diseases, pregnancy or lactation. Clinical symptoms, serum thyroxine and TRAb, thyroid ultrasound, and orbital computed tomography formed the basis for the diagnoses. Ficoll-Paque density gradient centrifugation was used to isolate PBMCs from 9.5 to 10 ml of fresh peripheral blood. Total RNA was extracted with Trizol reagent, and quality was checked on an Agilent 2100 Bioanalyzer. Amplification of TCR beta CDR3 regions was carried out from RNA transcripts. The first round of RT-PCR for the TCR CDR3 was performed with the HTBI primer set and the Qiagen OneStep RT-PCR kit. Libraries were constructed in a second round of multiplex PCR, after which size selection and purification were carried out. Libraries were sequenced paired-end with 100 bp reads on an Illumina HiSeq2000. The paper's data handling went like this. SOAPnuke was used to process the raw data, with reads discarded if the reads contained adapters or uncalled bases, had a mean Phred below 15, or lacked an exact constant-primer or identifier match. COPE v1.2.5 was used to merge high-quality paired reads, and clonotypes were defined as unique nucleotide sequences. MiTCR v1.1 was used to align clonotypes to the IMGT TRBV, TRBD and TRBJ reference segments. The analysis included only V-J combinations with a frequency above 0.0001, which together covered 98% to 99.2% of the repertoires. The TCS score was defined as the ratio of F50 (clonal expansion) to E x V (chaos), calculated using BLOSUM62-based TCRdist between CDR3 peptides within each V-J. Welch's t-statistics and random forest reduced roughly 500 V-J features to 13, which were used in a naive Bayes classifier (R e1071). Using fastp trimming at Q25 and MiXCR clonotype assembly, TCRdb reanalyzed the public sequencing data and kept in-frame beta chains. Entries are consolidated by CDR3 protein sequence, retaining the most common genes and DNA. TCRdb assigned the V and J calls; the authors' analysis was not used. The sample includes about 340,000 distinct CDR3 sequences, with around 20% observed a single time. Around 45% of the sample rests with the top ten.

The CDR3 runs 17 residues from the cysteine to the phenylalanine. Only CDR3 DNA is held: 51 bases, read in frame from base 1. As encoded in the germline V gene, CDR1 is SNHLY while CDR2 is FYNNEI. Trimming leaves V shorter by 6 bases and J shorter by 0 bases, with the junction holding 12 bases beyond the gene matches. The V and J segments used are TRBV2 and TRBJ2-7, and 9 junction bases match TRBD1. The material sequenced was blood. The clonotype comes from a woman between 50 and 59 years old with Graves' hyperthyroidism. The DNA is TGTGCCAGCAGGTGGACAGGGGCGCTACGGAGCTCCTACGAGCAGTACTTC. Protein translation: CASRWTGALRSSYEQYF.